The rows below give T cell receptor beta chains drawn from one sample of a study of blood T cell repertoires in COVID-19. TCRdb keeps only in-frame clones here, not all; method: immunoSEQ multiplex PCR. The table has about 36,000 clones, roughly 89% seen once. The sample comprised peripheral blood. The receptors shown here come from a man aged 55-75 years with active or convalescent COVID-19. Each CDR3 is given with its conserved first and last residue. The order of the fields is V gene, D gene, J gene, CDR3 protein. The D gene is left open where the match is weak.

TRBV28	TRBD1	TRBJ1-6	CASRRTGGSSYNSPLHF
TRBV29-1	TRBD1	TRBJ1-1	CSVLGRTGQGEAFF
TRBV6-5	NA	TRBJ2-1	CASSRSGEQFF
TRBV19	NA	TRBJ2-5	CASSIDRGETQYF
TRBV7-9	NA	TRBJ2-6	CASSIDSSGANVLTF
TRBV29-1	TRBD2	TRBJ2-5	CSVDGGTSGHPETQYF
TRBV13	NA	TRBJ2-7	CASSLEVGGTSNEQYF
TRBV21-1	NA	TRBJ2-5	CASSKVDRKETQYF
TRBV9	TRBD1	TRBJ1-2	CASSAQTGINYGYTF
TRBV15	NA	TRBJ2-7	CATSRDPGYEQYF
TRBV6-6	NA	TRBJ1-2	CASRQDSYGYSF
TRBV7-9	NA	TRBJ1-1	CASRIQNTEAFF
TRBV2	TRBD2	TRBJ2-1	CASSPRGGGTIEQFF
TRBV28	NA	TRBJ2-1	CASSLRGEQFF
TRBV18	TRBD1	TRBJ1-2	CASSPPGQPQGYGYTF
TRBV6-5	TRBD1	TRBJ1-4	CASSTGGLAEKLFF
TRBV20-1	NA	TRBJ2-7	CSASPITGRSYEQYF
TRBV6-2/TRBV6-3	TRBD2	TRBJ2-3	CASSYLLAGGLTDTQYF
TRBV4-2	TRBD1	TRBJ2-7	CASSQARGRLYEQYF
TRBV10-3	NA	TRBJ2-5	CAISVGGARETQYF
TRBV25-1	TRBD1	TRBJ2-2	CASRADRGNTGELFF
TRBV10-3	TRBD2	TRBJ2-3	CAISDGTSGITDTQYF
TRBV15	TRBD2	TRBJ2-7	CATSRDLTSGKSYEQYF
TRBV4-2	TRBD2	TRBJ2-7	CASSQGSGASYEQYF
TRBV18	NA	TRBJ1-1	CASSPRVGAEAFF
TRBV7-8	NA	TRBJ1-6	CASSSWTYNSPLHF
TRBV2	TRBD2	TRBJ2-1	CASRLLAGSYNEQFF
TRBV24-1	NA	TRBJ2-5	CATSSRGKETQYF
TRBV5-1	NA	TRBJ2-3	CASSLGQTVTDTQYF
TRBV10-3	NA	TRBJ1-5	CATDSGFSSNQPQHF
TRBV7-9	NA	TRBJ2-2	CASRYRDNTGELFF
TRBV10-3	NA	TRBJ1-2	CAIRSPGDYGYTF
TRBV30	TRBD2	TRBJ2-3	CAWSVLAGGSGTQYF
TRBV4-1	NA	TRBJ1-2	CASSQLGGGNYGYTF
TRBV6-5	TRBD1	TRBJ1-5	CASMGQGPQPQHF
TRBV19	TRBD1	TRBJ2-7	CASSIDTGTGAYEQYF
TRBV7-2	NA	TRBJ1-2	CASNGRAGGYTF
TRBV11-3	NA	TRBJ1-1	CASSKGGTEAFF
TRBV6-5	TRBD1	TRBJ2-7	CASSPGQGAIGQYF
TRBV19	NA	TRBJ1-4	CASGIETGSWRGIDEKLFF
TRBV10-3	NA	TRBJ2-2	CAITGTRTGELFF
TRBV6-8	TRBD2	TRBJ2-1	CASSKTSANYNEQFF
TRBV7-7	TRBD2	TRBJ2-1	CASSLGLAVYNEQFF
TRBV18	TRBD2	TRBJ2-1	CASSPRREGYNEQFF
TRBV25-1	NA	TRBJ2-1	CASSLNRPGTEQFF
TRBV7-9	TRBD2	TRBJ2-1	CASSVSGRAYNEQFF
TRBV14	TRBD1	TRBJ2-7	CASSQGGTGFYEQYF
TRBV3-1/TRBV3-2	NA	TRBJ2-7	CASSQDWGWQYF
TRBV6-5	TRBD1	TRBJ2-2	CATRDRGSTGELFF
TRBV7-2	TRBD2	TRBJ2-7	CASTKGGSAGEQYF
TRBV4-1	TRBD1	TRBJ1-1	CASSQVTGTAENTEAFF
TRBV11-3	NA	TRBJ2-2	CASSSRNTGELFF
TRBV9	TRBD2	TRBJ2-5	CASSVALAGIQETQYF
TRBV14	NA	TRBJ1-5	CASSQPGDSNQPQHF
TRBV10-3	NA	TRBJ1-5	CAIAGKVNQPQHF
TRBV28	NA	TRBJ2-7	CASSLLTHEQYF
TRBV16	NA	TRBJ2-7	CASSQWYVSNSYEQYF
TRBV6-6	TRBD2	TRBJ2-7	CASSYSWTSGHYEQYF
TRBV28	NA	TRBJ2-7	CASSSNPLAYEQYF
TRBV5-1	NA	TRBJ1-1	CASSLESPNTEAFF